This T cell receptor beta chain was captured by sequencing in a study of cytomegalovirus exposure and HLA in healthy donors. Measured with immunoSEQ multiplex PCR; TCRdb has only the in-frame clones, and not every one. The sample carries fewer than 150,000 clones, approximately 90% recorded once. The CDR3 contains 15 residues. Trimming took 10 bases from V and 1 from J; bases not matched to a gene: 9. Germline V gives CDR1 MNHEY, CDR2 SMNVEV (reference sequence). The clonotype originates from a man between 18 and 35 years old in good health and CMV-seronegative. V gene TRBV27 combines with J gene TRBJ2-2; TRBD1 matches 7 bases. The sample comprised PBMCs. The CDR3: CATRGWTGNTGELFF. As DNA, the CDR3 is TGTGCCACCAGGGGTTGGACAGGGAACACCGGGGAGCTGTTTTTT.